Sequencing of this T cell receptor (beta chain) was carried out in a study of tumor-infiltrating lymphocytes in glioblastoma multiforme. Three nested ARM-PCR rounds with V-beta and C-beta primers built TCRB libraries. TCRdb re-called the multiplex PCR reads through MiXCR, storing one row per CDR3 protein. The table includes about 32,000 distinct CDR3 sequences, around 55% detected once. This CDR3 spans 15 amino acids. CDR1 and CDR2 from the germline V gene are MNHNS and SASEGT. After removal of 6 bases from V and 2 bases from J, the junction contained 6 bases not matched to a gene. This clonotype was counted many times.

The chain links TRBV6-1 to TRBJ2-7; 11 bases fit TRBD1. The TCR was taken from a male donor with glioblastoma. Sequenced material: brain tumor tissue. CDR3 protein: CASRFRDRGTYEQYF. The CDR3 DNA reads as TGTGCCAGCAGATTCCGGGACAGGGGGACCTACGAGCAGTACTTC.